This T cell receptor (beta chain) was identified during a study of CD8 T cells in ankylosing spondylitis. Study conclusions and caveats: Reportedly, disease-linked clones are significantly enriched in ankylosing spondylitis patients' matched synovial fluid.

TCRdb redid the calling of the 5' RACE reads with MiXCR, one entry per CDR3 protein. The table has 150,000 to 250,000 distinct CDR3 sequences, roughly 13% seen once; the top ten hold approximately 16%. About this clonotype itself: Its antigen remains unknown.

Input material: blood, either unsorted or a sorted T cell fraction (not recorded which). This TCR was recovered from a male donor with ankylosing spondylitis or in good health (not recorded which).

The CDR3 sequence: CASSPPGTGVYNEQFF. CDR3 coding DNA: TGTGCCAGCAGCCCCCCCGGGACAGGAGTTTACAATGAGCAGTTCTTC. J is TRBJ2-1 and V is TRBV11-2; TRBD1 agrees at 8 bases. The CDR3 is 16 amino acids. Per germline, CDR1 SGHAT and CDR2 FQNNGV. The trim removed 5 bases at V and 4 bases at J, leaving 10 bases unmatched.